These T cell receptor beta chains were read from a single sample in a study of blood T cell repertoires in COVID-19. TCRdb keeps only in-frame clones here, not all; method: immunoSEQ multiplex PCR. The sample yields about 180,000 clones, about 81% seen once. Sequenced material: peripheral blood. The receptors stem from a woman aged 80 or over with COVID-19, enrolled during active disease. CDR3s include the opening cysteine and the closing phenylalanine or tryptophan. A D gene is named only where the DNA matches it firmly. Only some rows state a clone size, as once, few, many or a class for expanded clones.

cdr3_nt cdr3_aa v_call clone_size j_call cdr3_length d_call
TGCGCCAGCAGCTTTTGGGAAGCGGGGAACACCGGGGAGCTGTTTTTT CASSFWEAGNTGELFF TRBV5-1 - TRBJ2-2 16 -
TGTGCCAGCAGTTACAGGGGGCCCACCGGGGAGCTGTTTTTT CASSYRGPTGELFF TRBV2 - TRBJ2-2 14 TRBD1
TGCGCCAGCAGCGTCCGGGAGAATGAAAAACTGTTTTTT CASSVRENEKLFF TRBV5-1 - TRBJ1-4 13 -
TGTGCCAGCAGCCGTGCAGCGACTTTCGGGGAGACCCAGTACTTC CASSRAATFGETQYF TRBV7-3 - TRBJ2-5 15 -
TGTGCCAGCAGCTTCGACAGGGGGACTGAAGCTTTCTTT CASSFDRGTEAFF TRBV7-8 - TRBJ1-1 13 TRBD1
TGTGCCAGCAGTTTCGGGGCGGGAGCACTGCAGTACTTC CASSFGAGALQYF TRBV12-3/TRBV12-4 few TRBJ2-7 13 TRBD2
TGCGCCAGCAGCTTGGAGGGACACATGAACACTGAAGCTTTCTTT CASSLEGHMNTEAFF TRBV5-1 - TRBJ1-1 15 -
TGCGCCAGCAGCTTGCGGTCTAGCGGGAGTGTACCCGGGGAGCTGTTTTTT CASSLRSSGSVPGELFF TRBV5-1 - TRBJ2-2 17 TRBD2
TGTGCCAGCAGCTTGGCTTTAGGGGGCTTAGATACGCAGTATTTT CASSLALGGLDTQYF TRBV5-8 once TRBJ2-3 15 TRBD1
TGTGCCAGTAGCCCAGTGGGGGCCGATGGCACAGATACGCAGTATTTT CASSPVGADGTDTQYF TRBV19 - TRBJ2-3 16 -
TGTGCCAGCACCATAGACAGGACGAACACCGGGGAGCTGTTTTTT CASTIDRTNTGELFF TRBV7-9 - TRBJ2-2 15 -
TGTGCCAGCAGTTATGGGCCGGTGGCCACTGAAGCTTTCTTT CASSYGPVATEAFF TRBV27 once TRBJ1-1 14 -
TGCAGCGTTGCAGTCCTAGCGGGGGTATCTGTTGAGCAGTTCTTC CSVAVLAGVSVEQFF TRBV29-1 - TRBJ2-1 15 TRBD2
TGTGCCAGCAGCCCCGGTGGGGCTGAGCAGTTCTTC CASSPGGAEQFF TRBV7-2 - TRBJ2-1 12 -
TGTGCCACCAGTGATTTGCGGACTAGCGGGGGTTTAGATACGCAGTATTTT CATSDLRTSGGLDTQYF TRBV24-1 - TRBJ2-3 17 TRBD2
TGTGCCAGCAGTTTCGGACTTTACGAGCAGTACTTC CASSFGLYEQYF TRBV12-3/TRBV12-4 - TRBJ2-7 12 -
TGCGCCAGCAGCCAAGATCCCACAGGCTCCTACGAGCAGTACTTC CASSQDPTGSYEQYF TRBV4-3 - TRBJ2-7 15 -
TGTGCCAGCTCCCTTCATGGGAGTAGCGGGAGTCTAACAGATACGCAGTATTTT CASSLHGSSGSLTDTQYF TRBV18 few TRBJ2-3 18 TRBD2
TGTGCCAGCAGCCCTAACAGGGGGCCGGCCAACGTCCTGACTTTC CASSPNRGPANVLTF TRBV3-1/TRBV3-2 once TRBJ2-6 15 TRBD1
TGCGCCTCCTACGGGGACTCGCCCGCAGATACGCAGTATTTT CASYGDSPADTQYF TRBV5-1 - TRBJ2-3 14 -
TGTGCCAGCAGTTCGACTAGCGGTACCGGGGAGCTGTTTTTT CASSSTSGTGELFF TRBV11-2 - TRBJ2-2 14 TRBD2
TGTGCCAGTAGTCGCATAACAGGGGGCGCCTGGAATGAGCAGTTCTTC CASSRITGGAWNEQFF TRBV19 - TRBJ2-1 16 TRBD1
TGTGCCAGTAGTATAGTGGGGACTAGCGGGAGTGGGGCCAAAAACATTCAGTACTTC CASSIVGTSGSGAKNIQYF TRBV19 - TRBJ2-4 19 TRBD2
TGTGCCAGCAGCTCCAAAGACAGGGGAAGACGGAGCAATCAGCCCCAGCATTTT CASSSKDRGRRSNQPQHF TRBV28 - TRBJ1-5 18 TRBD1
TGTGCCAGTAGTGAACAGGGGGCGGCTGGAAACACCATATATTTT CASSEQGAAGNTIYF TRBV19 once TRBJ1-3 15 TRBD1
TGTGCCAGTAGCTGGGGAGGGCCCAGCACAGATACGCAGTATTTT CASSWGGPSTDTQYF TRBV19 - TRBJ2-3 15 TRBD2
TGTGCCAGCAGCGTCCCTAGCGGGATGTCCTACAATGAGCAGTTCTTC CASSVPSGMSYNEQFF TRBV9 - TRBJ2-1 16 TRBD2
TGTGCCACCAGTGATGGCGCGGGGGGGCCGAAGCAGTTCTTC CATSDGAGGPKQFF TRBV24-1 - TRBJ2-1 14 TRBD2
TGTGCCAGCAGCTTAGGGGGACGGACAGGGTGGCCCTACGAGCAGTACTTC CASSLGGRTGWPYEQYF TRBV7-9 - TRBJ2-7 17 TRBD1
TGTGCCAGCTCCCGACCAGGGTGGGACAAGGAGCAGTACTTC CASSRPGWDKEQYF TRBV18 - TRBJ2-7 14 -
TGCAGCGTTGAGGGGACTAGCGGGGCCCCCACAGATACGCAGTATTTT CSVEGTSGAPTDTQYF TRBV29-1 once TRBJ2-3 16 TRBD2
TGTGCCAGCAGCGGGCAGGCAGCCTCCTACGAGCAGTACTTC CASSGQAASYEQYF TRBV5-5 - TRBJ2-7 14 -
TGTGCCACCCTCCGCGTTGATACGCAGTATTTT CATLRVDTQYF TRBV28 - TRBJ2-3 11 -
TGTGCCAGCCGCTTTAGCGGGGGAAACACCGGGGAGCTGTTTTTT CASRFSGGNTGELFF TRBV2 few TRBJ2-2 15 TRBD2
TGTGCCAGCAGTTCCGCGGGTGGTAACTATGGCTACACCTTC CASSSAGGNYGYTF TRBV6-5 - TRBJ1-2 14 -
TGTGCCAGCAGCTTAGGGGGGCCTCAGGATGAGCAGTTCTTC CASSLGGPQDEQFF TRBV11-3 - TRBJ2-1 14 -
TGTGCCAGCAGCTCCCGGCGCCTAGCGGGAGTAGGGACAGATACGCAGTATTTT CASSSRRLAGVGTDTQYF TRBV5-6 - TRBJ2-3 18 TRBD2
TGTGCCAGCTCACCAGTAGCGGGAGACAAGACCGGGGAGCTGTTTTTT CASSPVAGDKTGELFF TRBV18 - TRBJ2-2 16 TRBD2
TGTGCCAGCAGCTTAGTAACGGGGGGGGCCGGTACGCAGTATTTT CASSLVTGGAGTQYF TRBV7-2 - TRBJ2-3 15 TRBD2
TGTGCCAGCAGATCGACAGGGAGAAATCAGCCCCAGCATTTT CASRSTGRNQPQHF TRBV2 - TRBJ1-5 14 TRBD1
TGCAGCGTCGGAGGACGGCAAGAGACCCAGTACTTC CSVGGRQETQYF TRBV29-1 few TRBJ2-5 12 -
TGCGCCAGCAGGGAGCGAGATACGCAGTATTTT CASRERDTQYF TRBV5-1 - TRBJ2-3 11 -
TGTGCCAGCAGTCGAAAATCTACCGGTAACACCGGGGAGCTGTTTTTT CASSRKSTGNTGELFF TRBV6-6 - TRBJ2-2 16 -
TGTGCCAGCAGTGAGCGGCATCCGGGACTAGCGATTAACACCGGGGAGCTGTTTTTT CASSERHPGLAINTGELFF TRBV2 - TRBJ2-2 19 TRBD2
TGTGCCACCAGCAGAGATCTGGCGGGATCGGCAGATACGCAGTATTTT CATSRDLAGSADTQYF TRBV15 - TRBJ2-3 16 -
TGTGCCAGCAGCTTGTTACCACAGTCTGAAGCTTTCTTT CASSLLPQSEAFF TRBV7-2 - TRBJ1-1 13 -
TGTGCCAGCAGCTGGGGGACATTTGAGACCCAGTACTTC CASSWGTFETQYF TRBV5-4 - TRBJ2-5 13 -
TGTGCCAGCAGCTTTCTCCGGGACAGAGCTTACGAGCAGTACTTC CASSFLRDRAYEQYF TRBV7-6 - TRBJ2-7 15 TRBD1
TGCAGCGTTGGACTGTACAATGAGCAGTTCTTC CSVGLYNEQFF TRBV29-1 - TRBJ2-1 11 -
TGCGCCAGCAGCGACCGGAGAACAGGCCTTTTGGGCTACAATGAGCAGTTCTTC CASSDRRTGLLGYNEQFF TRBV5-1 - TRBJ2-1 18 -
TGTGCCAGCAGCATACGGGACAGGGGTAATGAGCAGTTCTTC CASSIRDRGNEQFF TRBV7-2 once TRBJ2-1 14 TRBD1
TGTGCCAGCAGTTATACTTCCATGAACACTGAAGCTTTCTTT CASSYTSMNTEAFF TRBV6-2/TRBV6-3 few TRBJ1-1 14 -
TGTGCCAGCAGAGGGACAGGGATGGGTTCACCCCTCCACTTT CASRGTGMGSPLHF TRBV3-1/TRBV3-2 - TRBJ1-6 14 TRBD1
TGTGCCAGCAGCCTTTGGGACAGGGATACGCAGTTCTTC CASSLWDRDTQFF TRBV3-1/TRBV3-2 - TRBJ2-1 13 TRBD1
TGTGCCAGCAGTTACCAGGGGTTCTCTGGAAACACCATATATTTT CASSYQGFSGNTIYF TRBV6-5 - TRBJ1-3 15 -
TGTGCCAGCAGTTTGCCTAGCGCTTCCTACGAGCAGTACTTC CASSLPSASYEQYF TRBV28 - TRBJ2-7 14 -
TGTGCCAGTAGTCCACGCCGAGACAGGGGTGCCCCTACCTACGAGCAGTACTTC CASSPRRDRGAPTYEQYF TRBV19 - TRBJ2-7 18 TRBD1